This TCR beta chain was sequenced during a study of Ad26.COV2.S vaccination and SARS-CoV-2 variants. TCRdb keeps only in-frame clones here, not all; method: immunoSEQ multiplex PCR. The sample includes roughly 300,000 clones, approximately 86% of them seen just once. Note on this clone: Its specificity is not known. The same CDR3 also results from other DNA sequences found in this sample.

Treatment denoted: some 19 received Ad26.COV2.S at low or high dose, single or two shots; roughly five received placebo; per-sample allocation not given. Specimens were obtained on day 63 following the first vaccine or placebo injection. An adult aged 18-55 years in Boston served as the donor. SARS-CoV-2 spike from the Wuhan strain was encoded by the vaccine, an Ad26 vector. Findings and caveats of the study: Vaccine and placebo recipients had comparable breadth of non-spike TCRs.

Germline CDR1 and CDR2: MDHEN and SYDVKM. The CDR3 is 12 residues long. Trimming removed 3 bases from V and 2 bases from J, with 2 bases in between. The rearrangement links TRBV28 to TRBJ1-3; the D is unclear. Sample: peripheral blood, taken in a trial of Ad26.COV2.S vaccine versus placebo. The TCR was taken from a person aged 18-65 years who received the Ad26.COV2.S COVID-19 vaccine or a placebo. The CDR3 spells CASSLTGNTIYF. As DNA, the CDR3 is TGTGCCAGCAGTTTGACTGGAAACACCATATATTTT.